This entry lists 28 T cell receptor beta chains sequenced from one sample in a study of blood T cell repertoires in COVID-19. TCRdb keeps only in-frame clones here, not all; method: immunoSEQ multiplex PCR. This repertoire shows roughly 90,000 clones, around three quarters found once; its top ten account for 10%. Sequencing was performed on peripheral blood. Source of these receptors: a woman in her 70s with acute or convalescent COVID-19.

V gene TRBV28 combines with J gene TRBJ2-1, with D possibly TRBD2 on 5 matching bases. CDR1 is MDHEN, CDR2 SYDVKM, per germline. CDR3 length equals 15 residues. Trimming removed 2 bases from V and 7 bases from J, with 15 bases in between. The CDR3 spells CASSLETTLLNEQFF. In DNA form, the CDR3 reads TGTGCCAGCAGTTTAGAGACTACCCTCCTGAATGAGCAGTTCTTC. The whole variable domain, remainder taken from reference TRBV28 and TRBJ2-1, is DVKVTQSSRYLVKRTGEKVFLECVQDMDHENMFWYRQDPGLGLRLIYFSYDVKMKEKGDIPEGYSVSREKKERFSLILESASTNQTSMYLCASSLETTLLNEQFFGPGTRLTVL.

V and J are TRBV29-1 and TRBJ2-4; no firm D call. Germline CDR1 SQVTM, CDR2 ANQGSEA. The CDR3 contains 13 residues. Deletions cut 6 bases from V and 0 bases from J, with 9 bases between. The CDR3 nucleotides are TGCAGCGTAACGACACTAGCCAAAAACATTCAGTACTTC. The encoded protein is CSVTTLAKNIQYF.

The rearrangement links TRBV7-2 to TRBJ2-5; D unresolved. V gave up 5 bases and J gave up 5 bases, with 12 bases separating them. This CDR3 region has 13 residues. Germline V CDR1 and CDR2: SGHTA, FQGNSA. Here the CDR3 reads CASSRTSTETQYF. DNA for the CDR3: TGTGCCAGCAGCCGAACTTCAACGGAGACCCAGTACTTC.

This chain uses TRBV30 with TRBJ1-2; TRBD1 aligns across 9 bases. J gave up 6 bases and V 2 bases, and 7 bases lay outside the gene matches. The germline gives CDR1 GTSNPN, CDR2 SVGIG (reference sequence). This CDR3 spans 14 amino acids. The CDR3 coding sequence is TGTGCCTGGAGTTCGAGGGGGACAGGGAATGGCTACACCTTC. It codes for CAWSSRGTGNGYTF.

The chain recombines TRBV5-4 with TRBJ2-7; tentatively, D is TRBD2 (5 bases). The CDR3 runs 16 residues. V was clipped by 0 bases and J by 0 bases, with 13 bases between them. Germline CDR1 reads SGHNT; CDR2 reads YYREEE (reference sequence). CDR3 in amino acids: CASSLAGLGYSYEQYF. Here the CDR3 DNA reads TGTGCCAGCAGCTTGGCGGGATTGGGATACTCCTACGAGCAGTACTTC.

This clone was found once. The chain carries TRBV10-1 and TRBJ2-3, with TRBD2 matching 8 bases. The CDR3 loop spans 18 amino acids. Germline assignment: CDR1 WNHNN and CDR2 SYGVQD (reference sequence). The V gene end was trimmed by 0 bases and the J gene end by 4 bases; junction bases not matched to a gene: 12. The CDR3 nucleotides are TGCGCCAGCAGTGAGTCGATTCACCCGGGAGGGCCTCCAGATACGCAGTATTTT. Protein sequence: CASSESIHPGGPPDTQYF.

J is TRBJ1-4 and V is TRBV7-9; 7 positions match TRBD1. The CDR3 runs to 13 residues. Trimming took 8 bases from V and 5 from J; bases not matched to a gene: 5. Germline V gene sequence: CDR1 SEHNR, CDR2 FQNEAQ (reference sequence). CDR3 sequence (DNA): TGTGCCAGCGGAAGGGGGCGGAATGAAAAACTGTTTTTT. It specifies CASGRGRNEKLFF.

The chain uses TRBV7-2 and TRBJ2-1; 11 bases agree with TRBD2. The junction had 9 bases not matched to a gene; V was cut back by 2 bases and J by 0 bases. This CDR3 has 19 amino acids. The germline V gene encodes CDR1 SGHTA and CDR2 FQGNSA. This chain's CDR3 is CASSLWASGGRSSYNEQFF. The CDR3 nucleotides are TGTGCCAGCAGCTTATGGGCTAGCGGGGGGCGTAGCTCCTACAATGAGCAGTTCTTC. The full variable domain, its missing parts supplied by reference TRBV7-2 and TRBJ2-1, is GAGVSQSPSNKVTEKGKDVELRCDPISGHTALYWYRQSLGQGLEFLIYFQGNSAPDKSGLPSDRFSAERTGGSVSTLTIQRTQQEDSAVYLCASSLWASGGRSSYNEQFFGPGTRLTVL.

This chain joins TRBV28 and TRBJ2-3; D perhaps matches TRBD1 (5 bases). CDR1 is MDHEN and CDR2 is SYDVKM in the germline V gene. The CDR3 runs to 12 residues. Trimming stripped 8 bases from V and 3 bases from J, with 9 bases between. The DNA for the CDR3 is TGTGCCAGCTCGACAGATACAGATACGCAGTATTTT. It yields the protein CASSTDTDTQYF.

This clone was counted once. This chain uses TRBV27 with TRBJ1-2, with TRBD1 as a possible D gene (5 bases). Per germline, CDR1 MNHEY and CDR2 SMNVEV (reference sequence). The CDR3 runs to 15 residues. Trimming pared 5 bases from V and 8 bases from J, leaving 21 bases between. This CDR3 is CASSLSRGGADGYTF. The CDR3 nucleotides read TGTGCCAGCAGTCTCTCGCGGGGAGGGGCAGACGGCTACACCTTC.

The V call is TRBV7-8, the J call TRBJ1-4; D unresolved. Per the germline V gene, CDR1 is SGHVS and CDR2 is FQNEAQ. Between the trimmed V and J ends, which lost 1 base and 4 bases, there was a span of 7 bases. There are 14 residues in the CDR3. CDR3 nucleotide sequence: TGTGCCAGCAGCTTAGGAGCCTTTAATGAAAAACTGTTTTTT. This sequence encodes CASSLGAFNEKLFF.

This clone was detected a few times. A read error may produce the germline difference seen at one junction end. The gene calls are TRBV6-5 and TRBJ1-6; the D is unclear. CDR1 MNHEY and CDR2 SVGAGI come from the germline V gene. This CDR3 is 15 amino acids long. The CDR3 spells CASSDSSVRGSPLHF. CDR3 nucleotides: TGTGCCAGCAGTGACTCCAGTGTTCGTGGTTCACCCCTCCACTTT.

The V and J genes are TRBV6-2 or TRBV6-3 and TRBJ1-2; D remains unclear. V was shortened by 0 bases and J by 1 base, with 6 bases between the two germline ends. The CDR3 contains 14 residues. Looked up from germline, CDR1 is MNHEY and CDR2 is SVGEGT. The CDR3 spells CASSYSRVNYGYTF. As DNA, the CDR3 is TGTGCCAGCAGTTACTCCCGCGTTAACTATGGCTACACCTTC.

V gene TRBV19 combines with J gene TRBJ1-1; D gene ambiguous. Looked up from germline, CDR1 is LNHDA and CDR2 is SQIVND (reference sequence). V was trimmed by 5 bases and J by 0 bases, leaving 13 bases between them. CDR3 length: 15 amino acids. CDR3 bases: TGTGCCAGTAGTTCGTGGGGAGACATGAACACTGAAGCTTTCTTT. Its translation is CASSSWGDMNTEAFF.

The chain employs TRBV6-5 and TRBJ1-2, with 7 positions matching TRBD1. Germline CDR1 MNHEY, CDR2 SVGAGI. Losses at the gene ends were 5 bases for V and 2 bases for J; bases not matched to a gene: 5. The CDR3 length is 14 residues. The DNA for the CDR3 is TGTGCCAGCAGTCGAGGGGGACAGAACTATGGCTACACCTTC. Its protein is CASSRGGQNYGYTF.

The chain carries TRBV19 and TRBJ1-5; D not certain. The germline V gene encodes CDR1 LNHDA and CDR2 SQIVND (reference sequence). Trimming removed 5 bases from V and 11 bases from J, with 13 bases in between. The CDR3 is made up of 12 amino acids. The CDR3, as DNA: TGTGCCAGTAGTCCCCCTGGCCAGACCCAGCATTTT. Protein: CASSPPGQTQHF. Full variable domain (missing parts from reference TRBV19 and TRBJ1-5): DGGITQSPKYLFRKEGQNVTLSCEQNLNHDAMYWYRQDPGQGLRLIYYSQIVNDFQKGDIAEGYSVSREKKESFPLTVTSAQKNPTAFYLCASSPPGQTQHFGDGTRLSIL.

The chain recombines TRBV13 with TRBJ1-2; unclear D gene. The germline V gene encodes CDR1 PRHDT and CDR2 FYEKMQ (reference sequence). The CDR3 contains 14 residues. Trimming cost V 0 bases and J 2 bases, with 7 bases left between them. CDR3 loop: CASSLGAGNYGYTF. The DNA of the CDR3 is TGTGCCAGCAGCTTAGGGGCGGGAAACTATGGCTACACCTTC.

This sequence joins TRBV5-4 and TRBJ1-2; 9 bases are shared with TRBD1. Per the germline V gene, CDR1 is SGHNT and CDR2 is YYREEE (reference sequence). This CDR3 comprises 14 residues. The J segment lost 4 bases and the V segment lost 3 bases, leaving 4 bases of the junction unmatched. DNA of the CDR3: TGTGCCAGCAGCTCCGGGACAGGGACCTATGGCTACACCTTC. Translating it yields CASSSGTGTYGYTF.

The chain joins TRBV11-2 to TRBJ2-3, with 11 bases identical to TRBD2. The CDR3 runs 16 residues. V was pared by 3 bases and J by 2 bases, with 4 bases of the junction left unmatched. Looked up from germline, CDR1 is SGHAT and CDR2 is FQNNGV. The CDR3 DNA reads TGTGCCAGCAGCTTCGGGACTAGCGGTTCCACAGATACGCAGTATTTT. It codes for CASSFGTSGSTDTQYF.

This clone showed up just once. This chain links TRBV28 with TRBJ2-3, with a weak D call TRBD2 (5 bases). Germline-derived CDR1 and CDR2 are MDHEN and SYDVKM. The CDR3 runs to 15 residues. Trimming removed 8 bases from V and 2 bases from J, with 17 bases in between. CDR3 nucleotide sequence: TGTGCCAGCGTATGGAATGGACTGACCACAGATACGCAGTATTTT. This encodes CASVWNGLTTDTQYF. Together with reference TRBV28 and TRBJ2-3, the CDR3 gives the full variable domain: DVKVTQSSRYLVKRTGEKVFLECVQDMDHENMFWYRQDPGLGLRLIYFSYDVKMKEKGDIPEGYSVSREKKERFSLILESASTNQTSMYLCASVWNGLTTDTQYFGPGTRLTVL.

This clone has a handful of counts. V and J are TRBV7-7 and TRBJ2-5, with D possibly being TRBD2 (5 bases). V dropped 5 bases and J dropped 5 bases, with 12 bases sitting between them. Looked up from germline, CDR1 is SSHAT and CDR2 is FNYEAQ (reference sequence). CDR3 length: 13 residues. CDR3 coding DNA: TGTGCCAGCAGCAGGAGGCTACGGGAGACCCAGTACTTC. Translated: CASSRRLRETQYF.

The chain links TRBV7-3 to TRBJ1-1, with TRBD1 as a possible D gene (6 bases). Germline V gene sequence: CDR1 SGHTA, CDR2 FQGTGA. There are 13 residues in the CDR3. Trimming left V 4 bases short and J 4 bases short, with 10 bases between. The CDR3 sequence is CASSSTGTTEAFF. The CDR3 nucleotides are TGTGCCAGCAGCTCTACAGGGACCACTGAAGCTTTCTTT.

CDR3 in amino acids: CASSGVMGLAGQETQYF. CDR3 in DNA: TGTGCCAGCAGTGGGGTTATGGGACTAGCGGGCCAAGAGACCCAGTACTTC. The V call is TRBV6-1, the J call TRBJ2-5; 12 bases align to TRBD2. V dropped 4 bases and J dropped 1; count of bases not matched to a gene: 7. CDR3 length: 17 amino acids. Germline CDR1 and CDR2: MNHNS and SASEGT.

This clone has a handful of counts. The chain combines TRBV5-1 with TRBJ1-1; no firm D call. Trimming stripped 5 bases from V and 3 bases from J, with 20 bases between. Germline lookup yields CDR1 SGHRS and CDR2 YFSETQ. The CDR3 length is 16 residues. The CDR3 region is CASRTQPGWGDTEAFF. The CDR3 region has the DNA TGCGCCAGCAGGACACAACCGGGGTGGGGAGACACTGAAGCTTTCTTT.

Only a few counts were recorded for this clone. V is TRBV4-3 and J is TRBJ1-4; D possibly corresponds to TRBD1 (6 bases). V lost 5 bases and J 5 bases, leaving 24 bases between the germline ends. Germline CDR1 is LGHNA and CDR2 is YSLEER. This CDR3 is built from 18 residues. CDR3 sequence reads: CASSKMITGGAGNEKLFF. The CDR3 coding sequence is TGCGCCAGCAGCAAGATGATAACGGGGGGCGCGGGCAATGAAAAACTGTTTTTT.

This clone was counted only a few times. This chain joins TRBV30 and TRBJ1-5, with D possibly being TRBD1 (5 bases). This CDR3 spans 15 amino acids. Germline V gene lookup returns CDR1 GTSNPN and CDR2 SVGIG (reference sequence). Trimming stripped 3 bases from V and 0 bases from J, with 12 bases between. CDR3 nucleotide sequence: TGTGCCTGGAGCCCCGGGGGTTATAGCAATCAGCCCCAGCATTTT. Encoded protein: CAWSPGGYSNQPQHF.

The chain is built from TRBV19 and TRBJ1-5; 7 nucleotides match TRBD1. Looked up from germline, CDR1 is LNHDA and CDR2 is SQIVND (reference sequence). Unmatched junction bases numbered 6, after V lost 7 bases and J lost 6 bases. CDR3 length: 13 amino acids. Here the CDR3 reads CASNFDRAQPQHF. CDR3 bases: TGTGCCAGTAACTTCGACAGGGCTCAGCCCCAGCATTTT. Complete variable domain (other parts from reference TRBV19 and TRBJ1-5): DGGITQSPKYLFRKEGQNVTLSCEQNLNHDAMYWYRQDPGQGLRLIYYSQIVNDFQKGDIAEGYSVSREKKESFPLTVTSAQKNPTAFYLCASNFDRAQPQHFGDGTRLSIL.

CDR3 residues: CASKTSTIGGELFF. In nucleotides, the CDR3 is TGTGCCAGCAAGACTAGTACCATCGGCGGGGAGCTGTTTTTT. The V call is TRBV6-5, the J call TRBJ2-2, with a possible D match to TRBD2 (6 bases). The CDR3 runs 14 residues. The V end was cut by 7 bases, the J end by 7 bases, with 16 bases between. Germline values: CDR1 MNHEY, CDR2 SVGAGI.